A single sample is the source of the 16 T cell receptor beta chains below, sequenced in a study of T cells in Graves' hyperthyroidism and ophthalmopathy. Using RNA transcripts as the source, TCR beta CDR3 regions were amplified. HTBI primers were used for first-round RT-PCR of the TCR CDR3. TCRdb reprocessed the multiplex PCR reads with MiXCR, giving one entry per CDR3 protein. The data show approximately 600,000 distinct CDR3 sequences, less than 25% seen once. Specimen: blood. These receptors all stem from a man under 40 with Graves' ophthalmopathy.

Here the CDR3 reads CASSRGQVLSTGELFF. CDR3 sequence (DNA): TGTGCCAGCAGCCGCGGACAGGTTCTTTCCACCGGGGAGCTGTTTTTT. The rearrangement uses TRBV5-6 and TRBJ2-2; 7 bases align to TRBD1. The CDR3 loop spans 16 amino acids. V shed 4 bases, J shed 4 bases, and the junction held 10 bases outside the gene matches. CDR1 is SGHDT, CDR2 YYEEEE, per germline. Complete variable domain (other parts from reference TRBV5-6 and TRBJ2-2): DAGVTQSPTHLIKTRGQQVTLRCSPKSGHDTVSWYQQALGQGPQFIFQYYEEEERQRGNFPDRFSGHQFPNYSSELNVNALLLGDSALYLCASSRGQVLSTGELFFGEGSRLTVL.

J is TRBJ1-5 and V is TRBV20-1, with D maybe TRBD1 (5 bases). Trimming left V 3 bases short and J 6 bases short, with 9 bases between. Germline loops: CDR1 DFQATT, CDR2 SNEGSKA (reference sequence). This CDR3 has 12 residues. The CDR3 here is CSASQGAQPQHF. In nucleotides, the CDR3 is TGCAGTGCTAGCCAGGGTGCTCAGCCCCAGCATTTT.

The rearrangement uses TRBV28 and TRBJ2-1, with D uncertain. The V gene's germline CDR1 is MDHEN and CDR2 SYDVKM. This CDR3 is 16 amino acids long. The ends were cut back, 7 bases at V and 5 bases at J, with 21 bases in the middle. The CDR3 region is CASISSPIVGNNEQFF. Here the CDR3 DNA reads TGTGCCAGCATCAGTTCCCCGATAGTGGGAAACAATGAGCAGTTCTTC.

The rearrangement links TRBV3-1 to TRBJ2-2, with D possibly being TRBD1 (5 bases). With 3 bases removed from V and 4 bases from J, the gap between germline ends came to 15 bases. This CDR3 comprises 16 residues. In germline, CDR1 is LGHDT, CDR2 YNNKEL (reference sequence). CDR3 amino acids: CASSHNWGKGTGELFF. The CDR3 bases are TGTGCCAGCAGCCACAACTGGGGCAAGGGCACCGGGGAGCTGTTTTTT.

Points on this clonotype: One end of the junction is discordant with germline, which a read error may explain. The chain employs TRBV5-1 and TRBJ2-3; weak D call: TRBD2 (6 bases). Germline V gene lookup returns CDR1 SGHRS and CDR2 YFSETQ. The CDR3 has 16 residues. The CDR3 is CASSLRPGEATDTQCF. CDR3 nucleotide sequence: TGCGCCAGCAGCTTGCGTCCGGGAGAGGCAACAGATACGCAGTGTTTT.

In its sample, this clonotype was seen a few times. The CDR3: CSARGVHRETQYF. Here the CDR3 DNA reads TGCAGTGCTAGAGGTGTGCACCGGGAGACCCAGTACTTC. The chain joins TRBV20-1 to TRBJ2-5; D not certain. The V gene's germline CDR1 is DFQATT and CDR2 SNEGSKA (reference sequence). V was shortened by 1 base and J by 5 bases, with 11 bases between the two germline ends. The CDR3 spans 13 residues.

This chain uses TRBV20-1 with TRBJ2-1; 11 bases are shared with TRBD2. This CDR3 comprises 15 residues. Unmatched junction bases numbered 7, after V lost 5 bases and J lost 4 bases. Germline V CDR1 and CDR2: DFQATT, SNEGSKA (reference sequence). The CDR3 nucleotides are TGCAGTGCTCCCCCGGGACTAGCGGAGTACAATGAGCAGTTCTTC. It is translated as CSAPPGLAEYNEQFF.

The table lists this clonotype with a few counts. V and J are TRBV10-3 and TRBJ2-1, with TRBD2 matching over 8 bases. The trim removed 3 bases at V and 2 bases at J, leaving 0 bases unmatched. Germline CDR1 ENHRY, CDR2 SYGVKD. This CDR3 has 14 amino acids. For the CDR3, the DNA is TGTGCCATCAGTGATAGCGGGGCCTACAATGAGCAGTTCTTC. The encoded protein is CAISDSGAYNEQFF.

V and J are TRBV27 and TRBJ2-7; D is ambiguous. Germline V gene data show CDR1 as MNHEY and CDR2 as SMNVEV (reference sequence). Trimming left V 3 bases short and J 3 bases short, with 15 bases between. The CDR3 sequence is 15 residues long. The CDR3 region has the DNA TGTGCCAGCAGTTTGTCGCGACCGATCGTCTACGAGCAGTACTTC. Translation: CASSLSRPIVYEQYF.

The table lists this clonotype with a few counts. It may be a read error: a sequence one base away is much more abundant. The gene calls are TRBV6-1 and TRBJ2-5; tentatively, D is TRBD2 (6 bases). The CDR3 covers 13 residues. The germline V gene has CDR1 MNHNS and CDR2 SASEGT. Trimming shortened V by 6 bases and J by 5 bases, and 13 bases separated the two germline ends. CDR3 sequence reads: CASSPERGETQYF. Here the CDR3 DNA reads TGTGCCAGCAGCCCCGAACGGGGGGAGACCCAGTACTTC.

This clonotype was counted at least ten times. The rearrangement joins TRBV3-1 to TRBJ2-1; 11 bases are shared with TRBD2. The V segment lost 2 bases and the J segment 3 bases; nucleotides outside the gene matches: 6. CDR1 and CDR2 from the germline V gene are LGHDT and YNNKEL (reference sequence). The CDR3 contains 17 residues. CDR3 nucleotide sequence: TGTGCCAGCAGCCAACGCGGGACTAGCGGATTCTACAATGAGCAGTTCTTC. It specifies CASSQRGTSGFYNEQFF.

This clonotype came up a few times. CDR3 DNA: TGTGCCAGCAGCCAAGATCGAACAGGGGGCTCTGGAAACACCATATATTTT. It encodes CASSQDRTGGSGNTIYF. V is TRBV4-2 and J is TRBJ1-3; 8 bases are a match to TRBD1. Germline CDR1 reads LGHNA; CDR2 reads YNFKEQ. The ends lost 0 bases at V and 0 bases at J; junction bases unmatched: 4. The CDR3 runs to 17 residues.

This clonotype was seen ten or more times. This chain uses TRBV5-6 with TRBJ2-7; 10 nucleotides line up with TRBD2. There are 14 residues in the CDR3. Germline CDR1 SGHDT, CDR2 YYEEEE. V lost 3 bases and J lost 4; bases outside the gene matches: 4. The CDR3 sequence is CASSSGLADYEQYF. CDR3 nucleotides: TGTGCCAGCAGCTCCGGACTAGCGGATTACGAGCAGTACTTC.

The chain links TRBV6-1 to TRBJ2-2, with 8 positions matching TRBD2. After removal of 8 bases from V and 10 bases from J, the junction contained 24 bases not matched to a gene. The V gene's germline CDR1 is MNHNS and CDR2 SASEGT. The CDR3 totals 18 residues. The CDR3 region is CASGSRSGTRNVYPELFF. CDR3 DNA: TGTGCCAGCGGCTCCCGTAGCGGGACTAGAAATGTCTACCCGGAGCTGTTTTTT.

This clonotype was seen more than once but under ten times. The chain employs TRBV2 and TRBJ2-1; no clear D. Trimming removed 7 bases at V and 2 bases at J, with 15 bases between. Germline loops: CDR1 SNHLY, CDR2 FYNNEI. There are 15 residues in the CDR3. For the CDR3, the DNA is TGTGCCAGCAAGAGAGGCGACACTCCCTACAATGAGCAGTTCTTC. Translation: CASKRGDTPYNEQFF. The full variable domain, with the rest looked up from reference TRBV2 and TRBJ2-1, is EPEVTQTPSHQVTQMGQEVILRCVPISNHLYFYWYRQILGQKVEFLVSFYNNEISEKSEIFDDQFSVERPDGSNFTLKIRSTKLEDSAMYFCASKRGDTPYNEQFFGPGTRLTVL.

This clonotype was detected many times. J is TRBJ2-1 and V is TRBV7-8; D not certain. The V gene lost 2 bases and the J gene lost 6 bases, with 17 bases spanning the gap. Germline V gene sequence: CDR1 SGHVS, CDR2 FQNEAQ. There are 16 residues in the CDR3. CDR3 DNA: TGTGCCAGCAGCTTATCGGCAGCCCTCAAGTTCAATGAGCAGTTCTTC. Amino acids: CASSLSAALKFNEQFF.